This T cell receptor beta chain stems from a study of CD8+CD57+ T cells in acquired aplastic anemia. Study in general: Mean DNA quantity obtained from sorted CD4+ and CD8+ cells was around 3.2 ug.

This CDR3 has 15 residues. Trimming removed 5 bases at V and 0 bases at J, with 11 bases between. The germline V gene has CDR1 SGHAT and CDR2 FQNNGV. The study, taken as a whole, reports: Around 29 CD8+ CDR3 sequences were shared between patients and controls.

Notes on this clonotype: Its antigen is unknown.

The TCR beta profiling, which covered VDJ combination and CDR3 sequence, was carried out using genomic DNA as the template. TCRdb re-called the reads with MiXCR, one entry per CDR3 protein. The profile shows 95,000 to 120,000 distinct CDR3 sequences, 51% of them singletons. This chain joins TRBV11-2 and TRBJ2-1; unclear D gene. This receptor was obtained from a human donor in good health, serving as a control. The sample comprised sorted CD4+, CD8+, or CD8+CD57+ T cells (not recorded which) from PBMCs. The CDR3 DNA reads TGTGCCAGCAGCCGACCATTCAGCTCCTACAATGAGCAGTTCTTC. It is translated as CASSRPFSSYNEQFF.